This paragraph reports one T cell receptor (beta chain). The data originate from a study of monozygotic twins with inflammatory bowel disease. TCRdb re-analyzed the 5' RACE reads; it lists each CDR3 protein once, without DNA. The sample data list some 210,000 distinct CDR3 sequences. The receptor comes from a human donor with ulcerative colitis or Crohn's disease, or a healthy co-twin of an affected twin (not recorded which). The sample comprised blood.

CDR3 loop: CASSPPTGPREAFF. The chain is built from TRBV18 and TRBJ1-1. Germline V lookup: CDR1 KGHSH, CDR2 LQKENI. The CDR3 is 14 residues long.